The 13 T cell receptor beta chains in this list originate from one sample, sequenced in a study of shared clonotypes between healthy human individuals. Profiled with immunoSEQ multiplex PCR; TCRdb holds only in-frame clones, not every one. The data show 2 million to 3 million clones, with over 85% seen just once and more than 0.35% held by the top ten. The material sequenced was naive CD4+ T cells from PBMCs. The subset denotes: CD45RA+ positively selected. These receptors were collected from a man in his late teens or twenties in good health. Some clones in this sample may be carry-over from other donors' samples.

Written as DNA, the CDR3 is TGTGCCAGCAAAGGGACAGGGAACACCGGGGAGCTGTTTTTT. This codes for CASKGTGNTGELFF. The J gene is TRBJ2-2, the V gene TRBV6-4; 8 bases are shared with TRBD1. Germline-derived CDR1 and CDR2 are MRHNA and SNTAGT. The CDR3 runs to 14 residues. The J segment lost 1 base and the V segment lost 7 bases, leaving 2 bases of the junction unmatched.

V and J are TRBV10-3 and TRBJ2-1; 8 bases map to TRBD2. This CDR3 contains 15 residues. Germline V CDR1 and CDR2: ENHRY, SYGVKD. With 10 bases clipped from V and 9 bases from J, the junction kept 17 bases outside the gene matches. CDR3 amino acids: CATTRQAGAEVEQFF. The CDR3 nucleotides are TGTGCCACGACGAGGCAAGCGGGAGCGGAGGTTGAGCAGTTCTTC.

The V call is TRBV4-1, the J call TRBJ2-1, with no clear D. V was pared by 3 bases and J by 4 bases, with 10 bases between. Germline CDR1 and CDR2: MGHRA and YSYEKL. The CDR3 runs to 14 residues. CDR3 bases: TGCGCCAGCAGCCAGAGGACCACTTACAATGAGCAGTTCTTC. Encoded protein: CASSQRTTYNEQFF.

This chain joins TRBV7-3 and TRBJ2-3; D perhaps matches TRBD2 (6 bases). This CDR3 is built from 15 residues. The ends were cut back, 5 bases at V and 3 bases at J, with 15 bases in the middle. Per germline, CDR1 SGHTA and CDR2 FQGTGA. The CDR3 protein is CASSRMGGGTDTQYF. CDR3 DNA: TGTGCCAGCAGCCGAATGGGGGGTGGGACAGATACGCAGTATTTT. Complete variable domain (other parts from reference TRBV7-3 and TRBJ2-3): GAGVSQTPSNKVTEKGKYVELRCDPISGHTALYWYRQSLGQGPEFLIYFQGTGAADDSGLPNDRFFAVRPEGSVSTLKIQRTERGDSAVYLCASSRMGGGTDTQYFGPGTRLTVL.

Comment on this clone: The same CDR3 can be traced to other DNA sequences in this sample. The chain employs TRBV18 and TRBJ2-1; 8 nucleotides line up with TRBD1. With 3 bases clipped from V and 7 bases from J, the junction kept 5 bases outside the gene matches. The CDR3 has 14 residues. CDR1 is KGHSH and CDR2 is LQKENI in the germline V gene. Written as DNA, the CDR3 is TGTGCCAGCTCACCCTTAACAGGGGGAAATGAGCAGTTCTTC. This gives the protein CASSPLTGGNEQFF.

The chain carries TRBV29-1 and TRBJ1-5; D is unresolved. The germline V and J ends were trimmed by 4 bases and 2 bases, with 18 bases remaining between them. CDR3 size: 16 residues. In germline, CDR1 is SQVTM, CDR2 ANQGSEA. CDR3 residues: CSVGKESVPRNQPQHF. DNA of the CDR3: TGCAGCGTTGGGAAGGAGTCAGTACCGCGCAATCAGCCCCAGCATTTT.

V gene TRBV7-8 combines with J gene TRBJ2-7; 11 bases align to TRBD1. V was clipped by 1 base and J by 4 bases; unmatched bases: 6. Germline V CDR1 and CDR2: SGHVS, FQNEAQ. The CDR3 runs 16 residues. The CDR3: CASSLEVGQGAYEQYF. The CDR3 DNA reads TGTGCCAGCAGCTTAGAGGTAGGACAGGGGGCGTACGAGCAGTACTTC.

The CDR3 DNA reads as TGTGCCAGCAGTTTTGCGGGGAAGAGCTCCTACGAGCAGTACTTC. This encodes CASSFAGKSSYEQYF. This chain joins TRBV28 and TRBJ2-7, with a weak D call TRBD2 (6 bases). The germline CDR1 and CDR2 sequences are MDHEN and SYDVKM. V lost 3 bases and J lost 0, with 12 bases in between. CDR3 length: 15 amino acids. The full variable domain, in which reference TRBV28 and TRBJ2-7 provide the parts outside the CDR3, is DVKVTQSSRYLVKRTGEKVFLECVQDMDHENMFWYRQDPGLGLRLIYFSYDVKMKEKGDIPEGYSVSREKKERFSLILESASTNQTSMYLCASSFAGKSSYEQYFGPGTRLTVT.

J is TRBJ1-2 and V is TRBV30, with D uncertain. CDR3 length: 13 residues. The V gene's germline CDR1 is GTSNPN and CDR2 SVGIG (reference sequence). V was cut by 0 bases and J by 4 bases, with 9 bases left in between. CDR3 sequence (DNA): TGTGCCTGGAGTGTCCTGACTCGCTATGGCTACACCTTC. This codes for CAWSVLTRYGYTF.

The rearrangement joins TRBV6-5 to TRBJ2-7; possibly TRBD1 for D (5 bases). Deletions cut 5 bases from V and 3 bases from J, with 14 bases between. Germline CDR1 reads MNHEY; CDR2 reads SVGAGI. CDR3 length equals 14 residues. The CDR3 reads CASSERTSLYEQYF. CDR3 DNA: TGTGCCAGCAGTGAAAGGACAAGCCTCTACGAGCAGTACTTC.

A remark on this clone: The DNA is left out, because the CDR3 cannot be placed on it with certainty; the CDR3 is given as TCRdb lists it. This chain connects TRBV28 to TRBJ2-7; TRBD2, the table's D call, was not compared with the DNA. The CDR3 has 13 amino acids, counting both end residues. Germline CDR1 is MDHEN and CDR2 is SYDVKM. CDR3 sequence: CASSSSVTYEQYF.

CDR3 amino acids: CSVGRGGTPGEQYF. CDR3 bases: TGCAGCGTCGGAAGAGGTGGCACTCCGGGCGAGCAGTACTTC. This sequence joins TRBV29-1 and TRBJ2-7; D not certain. The germline V and J ends were trimmed by 6 bases and 6 bases, with 21 bases remaining between them. Germline values: CDR1 SQVTM, CDR2 ANQGSEA. This CDR3 region has 14 residues.

The V and J genes are TRBV5-1 and TRBJ2-7; TRBD2 aligns across 9 bases. Germline V gives CDR1 SGHRS, CDR2 YFSETQ. The CDR3 sequence is 16 residues long. Unmatched junction bases numbered 4, after V lost 0 bases and J lost 0 bases. The CDR3 here is CASSLGLADSSYEQYF. DNA for the CDR3: TGCGCCAGCAGCTTGGGACTAGCGGACTCCTCCTACGAGCAGTACTTC.